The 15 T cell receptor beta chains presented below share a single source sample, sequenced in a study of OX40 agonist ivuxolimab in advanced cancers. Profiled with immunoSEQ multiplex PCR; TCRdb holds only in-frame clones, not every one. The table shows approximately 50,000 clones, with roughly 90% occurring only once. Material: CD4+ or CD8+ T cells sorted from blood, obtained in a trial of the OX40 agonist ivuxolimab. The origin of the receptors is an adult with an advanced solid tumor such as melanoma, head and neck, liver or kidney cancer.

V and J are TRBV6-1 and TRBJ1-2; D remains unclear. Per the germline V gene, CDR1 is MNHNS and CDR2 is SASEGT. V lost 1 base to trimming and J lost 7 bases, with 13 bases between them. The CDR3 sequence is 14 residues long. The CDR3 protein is CASSEGGLAFGYTF. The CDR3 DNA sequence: TGTGCCAGCAGTGAAGGCGGTCTTGCCTTTGGCTACACCTTC.

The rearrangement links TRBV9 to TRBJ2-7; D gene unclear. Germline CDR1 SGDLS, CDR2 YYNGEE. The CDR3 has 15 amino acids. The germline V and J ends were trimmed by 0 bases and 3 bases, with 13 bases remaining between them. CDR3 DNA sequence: TGTGCCAGCAGCGTAGCTATTGGTCCCAGCTACGAGCAGTACTTC. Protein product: CASSVAIGPSYEQYF.

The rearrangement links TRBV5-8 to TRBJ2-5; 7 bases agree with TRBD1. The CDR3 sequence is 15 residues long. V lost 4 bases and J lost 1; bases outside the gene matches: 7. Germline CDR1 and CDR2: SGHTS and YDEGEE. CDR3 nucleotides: TGTGCCAGCAGCCCGTGGGACAGCCGCCAAGAGACCCAGTACTTC. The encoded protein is CASSPWDSRQETQYF.

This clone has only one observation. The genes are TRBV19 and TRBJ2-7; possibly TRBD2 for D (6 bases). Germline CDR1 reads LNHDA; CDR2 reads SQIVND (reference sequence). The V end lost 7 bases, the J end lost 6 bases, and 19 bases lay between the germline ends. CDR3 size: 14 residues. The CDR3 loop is CASTEEGFVGEQYF. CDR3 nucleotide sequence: TGTGCCAGTACGGAGGAGGGGTTCGTAGGCGAGCAGTACTTC.

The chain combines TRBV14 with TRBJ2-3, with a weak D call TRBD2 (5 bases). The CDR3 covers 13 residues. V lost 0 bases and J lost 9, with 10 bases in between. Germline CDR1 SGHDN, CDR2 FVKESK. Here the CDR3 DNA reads TGTGCCAGCAGCCAAGAGAGCCAGCGGACGCAGTATTTT. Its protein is CASSQESQRTQYF.

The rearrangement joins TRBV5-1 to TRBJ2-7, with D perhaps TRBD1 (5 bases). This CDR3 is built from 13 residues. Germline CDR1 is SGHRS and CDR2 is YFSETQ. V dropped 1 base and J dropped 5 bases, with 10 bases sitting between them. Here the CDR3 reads CASSLIPTDEQYF. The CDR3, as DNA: TGCGCCAGCAGCTTGATCCCGACAGACGAGCAGTACTTC.

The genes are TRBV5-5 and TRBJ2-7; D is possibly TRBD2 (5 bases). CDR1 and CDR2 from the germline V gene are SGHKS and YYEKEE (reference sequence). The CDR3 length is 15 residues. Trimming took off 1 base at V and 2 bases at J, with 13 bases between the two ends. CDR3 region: CASSLFSSLAYEQYF. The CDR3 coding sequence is TGTGCCAGCAGCTTGTTTTCTAGCTTAGCCTACGAGCAGTACTTC. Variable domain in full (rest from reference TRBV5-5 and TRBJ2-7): DAGVTQSPTHLIKTRGQQVTLRCSPISGHKSVSWYQQVLGQGPQFIFQYYEKEERGRGNFPDRFSARQFPNYSSELNVNALLLGDSALYLCASSLFSSLAYEQYFGPGTRLTVT.

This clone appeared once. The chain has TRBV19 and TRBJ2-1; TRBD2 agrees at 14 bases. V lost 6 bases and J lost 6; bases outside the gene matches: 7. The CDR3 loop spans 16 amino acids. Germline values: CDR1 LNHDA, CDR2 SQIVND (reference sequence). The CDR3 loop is CASSQGLAGAGNEQFF. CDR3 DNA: TGTGCCAGTAGCCAGGGACTAGCGGGAGCGGGCAATGAGCAGTTCTTC.

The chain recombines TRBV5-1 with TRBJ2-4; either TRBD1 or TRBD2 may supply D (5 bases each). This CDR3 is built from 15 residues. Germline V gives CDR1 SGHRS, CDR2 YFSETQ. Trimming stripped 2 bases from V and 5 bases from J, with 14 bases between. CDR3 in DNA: TGCGCCAGCAGCTTCAGGGCCGGGGAGCAAAACATTCAGTACTTC. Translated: CASSFRAGEQNIQYF.

As DNA, the CDR3 is TGTGCCAGCAGTTTTCCGGGGGGGGGAAACACCATATATTTT. It is translated as CASSFPGGGNTIYF. This chain links TRBV28 with TRBJ1-3, with a possible D match to TRBD1 (5 bases). This CDR3 has 14 residues. Germline V lookup: CDR1 MDHEN, CDR2 SYDVKM. Trimming removed 3 bases at V and 4 bases at J, with 10 bases between. Full variable domain (outside the CDR3, taken from reference TRBV28 and TRBJ1-3): DVKVTQSSRYLVKRTGEKVFLECVQDMDHENMFWYRQDPGLGLRLIYFSYDVKMKEKGDIPEGYSVSREKKERFSLILESASTNQTSMYLCASSFPGGGNTIYFGEGSWLTVV.

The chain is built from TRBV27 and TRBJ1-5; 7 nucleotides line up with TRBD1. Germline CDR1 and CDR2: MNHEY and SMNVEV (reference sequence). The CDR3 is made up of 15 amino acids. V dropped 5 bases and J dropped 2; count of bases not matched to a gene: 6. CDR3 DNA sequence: TGTGCCAGCAGTCGACAGGGTACTCGCAATCAGCCCCAGCATTTT. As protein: CASSRQGTRNQPQHF.

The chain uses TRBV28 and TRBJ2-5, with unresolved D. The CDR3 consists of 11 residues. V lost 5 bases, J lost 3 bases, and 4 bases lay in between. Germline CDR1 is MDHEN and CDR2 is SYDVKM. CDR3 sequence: CASSTEETQYF. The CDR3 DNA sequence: TGTGCCAGCAGTACTGAAGAGACCCAGTACTTC.

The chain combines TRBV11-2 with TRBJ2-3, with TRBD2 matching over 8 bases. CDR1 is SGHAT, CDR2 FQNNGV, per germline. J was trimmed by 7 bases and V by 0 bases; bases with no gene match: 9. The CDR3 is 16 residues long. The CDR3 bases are TGTGCCAGCAGCTTAGACCCCGGAGCGGGAGCGAATACGCAGTATTTT. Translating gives CASSLDPGAGANTQYF.

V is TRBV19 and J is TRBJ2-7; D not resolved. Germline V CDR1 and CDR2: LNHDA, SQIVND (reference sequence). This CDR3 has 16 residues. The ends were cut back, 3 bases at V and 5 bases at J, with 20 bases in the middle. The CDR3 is CASSIPGSAEIHEQYF. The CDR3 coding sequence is TGTGCCAGTAGTATTCCGGGCTCAGCCGAAATCCACGAGCAGTACTTC. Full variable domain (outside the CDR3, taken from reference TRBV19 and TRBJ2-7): DGGITQSPKYLFRKEGQNVTLSCEQNLNHDAMYWYRQDPGQGLRLIYYSQIVNDFQKGDIAEGYSVSREKKESFPLTVTSAQKNPTAFYLCASSIPGSAEIHEQYFGPGTRLTVT.

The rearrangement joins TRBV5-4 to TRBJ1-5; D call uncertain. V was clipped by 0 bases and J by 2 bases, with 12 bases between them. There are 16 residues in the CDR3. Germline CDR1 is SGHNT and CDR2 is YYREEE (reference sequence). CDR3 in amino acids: CASSLGGPGGNQPQHF. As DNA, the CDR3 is TGTGCCAGCAGCTTGGGTGGGCCTGGGGGCAATCAGCCCCAGCATTTT.